This TCR beta chain was found in a study of blood T cell dynamics during melanoma immunotherapy. Germline CDR1 is SEHNR and CDR2 is FQNEAQ (reference sequence). The CDR3 totals 14 residues. V lost 7 bases and J lost 4; bases outside the gene matches: 4. Study-wide results and limits: The most clonal sorted CD8+ subset, immune-effector cells, was closest to cell-free DNA CDR3 sequences.

The time point: week 3, after first cycle of checkpoint inhibitor. Immune-effector memory T cells were defined as CD3+ CD4- CD8+ CD45RA- CD45RO-high CD27- CCR7-. Disease control meant complete response, partial response or stable disease at 12 weeks. A remark on this clone: What it binds is not known.

The assay was immunoSEQ multiplex PCR, and TCRdb's table has in-frame clones only and misses some. The sample records over 800 clones, over 65% being singletons. The receptor comes from a human donor with melanoma. Sample: CD8+ T cells from blood, taken from a patient treated with checkpoint blockade. The gene calls are TRBV7-9 and TRBJ2-1, with 10 positions matching TRBD2. DNA of the CDR3: TGTGCCAGCATTAGGACTAGCGGTTACAATGAGCAGTTCTTC. As protein: CASIRTSGYNEQFF. Combining the CDR3 with reference TRBV7-9 and TRBJ2-1 gives the whole variable domain DTGVSQNPRHKITKRGQNVTFRCDPISEHNRLYWYRQTLGQGPEFLTYFQNEAQLEKSRLLSDRFSAERPKGSFSTLEIQRTEQGDSAMYLCASIRTSGYNEQFFGPGTRLTVL.